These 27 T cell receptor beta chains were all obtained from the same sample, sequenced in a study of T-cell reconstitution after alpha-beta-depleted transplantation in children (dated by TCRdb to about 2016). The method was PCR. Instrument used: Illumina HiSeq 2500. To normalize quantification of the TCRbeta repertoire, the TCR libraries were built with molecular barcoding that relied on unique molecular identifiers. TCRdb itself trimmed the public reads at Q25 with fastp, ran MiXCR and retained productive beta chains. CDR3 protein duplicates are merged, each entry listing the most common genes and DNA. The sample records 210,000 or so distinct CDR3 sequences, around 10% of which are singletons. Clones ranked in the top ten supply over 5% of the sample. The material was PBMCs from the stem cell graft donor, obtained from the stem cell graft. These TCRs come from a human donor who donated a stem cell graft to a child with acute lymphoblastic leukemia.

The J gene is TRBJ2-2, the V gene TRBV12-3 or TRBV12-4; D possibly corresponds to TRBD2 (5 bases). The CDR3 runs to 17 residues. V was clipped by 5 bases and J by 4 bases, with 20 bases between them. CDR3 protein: CASSPQDLSLLTGELFF. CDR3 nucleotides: TGTGCCAGCAGTCCGCAGGACTTGAGTCTCCTCACCGGGGAGCTGTTTTTT.

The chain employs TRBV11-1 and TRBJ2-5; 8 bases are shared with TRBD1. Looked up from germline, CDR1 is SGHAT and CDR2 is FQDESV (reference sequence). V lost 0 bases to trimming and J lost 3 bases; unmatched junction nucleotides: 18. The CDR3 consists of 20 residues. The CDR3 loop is CASSLAIGQGTSVGKETQYF. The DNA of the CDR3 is TGTGCCAGCAGCTTAGCCATCGGACAGGGCACGTCCGTAGGTAAAGAGACCCAGTACTTC.

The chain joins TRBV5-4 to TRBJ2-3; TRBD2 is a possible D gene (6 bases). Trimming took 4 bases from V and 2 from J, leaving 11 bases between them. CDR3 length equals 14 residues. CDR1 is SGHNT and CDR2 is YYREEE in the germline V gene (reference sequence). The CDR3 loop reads CASSQLASTDTQYF. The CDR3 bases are TGTGCCAGCAGCCAGCTAGCGTCCACAGATACGCAGTATTTT.

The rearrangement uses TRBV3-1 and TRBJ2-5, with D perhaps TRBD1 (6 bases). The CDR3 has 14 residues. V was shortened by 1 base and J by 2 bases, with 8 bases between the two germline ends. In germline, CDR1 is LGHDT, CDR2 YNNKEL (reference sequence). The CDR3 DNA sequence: TGTGCCAGCAGCCAAGGAGGACAGCAAGAGACCCAGTACTTC. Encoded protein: CASSQGGQQETQYF.

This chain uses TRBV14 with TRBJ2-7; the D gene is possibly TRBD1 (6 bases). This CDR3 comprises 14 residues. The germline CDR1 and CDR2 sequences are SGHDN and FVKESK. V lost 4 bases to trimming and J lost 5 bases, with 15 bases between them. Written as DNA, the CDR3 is TGTGCCAGCAGCCCACAGGGAAGGTTCCACGAGCAGTACTTC. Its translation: CASSPQGRFHEQYF.

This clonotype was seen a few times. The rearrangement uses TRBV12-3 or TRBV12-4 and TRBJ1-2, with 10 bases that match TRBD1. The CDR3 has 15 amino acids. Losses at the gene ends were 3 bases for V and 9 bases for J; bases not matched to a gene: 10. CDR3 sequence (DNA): TGTGCCAGCAGTTTTGTGGGACAGGGGTACGATCGCTACACCTTC. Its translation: CASSFVGQGYDRYTF.

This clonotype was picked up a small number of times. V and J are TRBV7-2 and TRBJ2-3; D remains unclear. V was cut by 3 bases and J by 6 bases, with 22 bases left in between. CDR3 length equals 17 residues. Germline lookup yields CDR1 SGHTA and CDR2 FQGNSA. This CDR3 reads CASSFIMTLWYQDTQYF. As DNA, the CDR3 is TGTGCCAGCAGCTTTATTATGACCCTGTGGTATCAGGATACGCAGTATTTT.

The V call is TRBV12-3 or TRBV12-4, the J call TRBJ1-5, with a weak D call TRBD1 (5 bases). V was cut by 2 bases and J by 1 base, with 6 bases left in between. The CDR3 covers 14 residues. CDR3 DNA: TGTGCCAGCAGTTTATGGGGCAGCAATCAGCCCCAGCATTTT. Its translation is CASSLWGSNQPQHF.

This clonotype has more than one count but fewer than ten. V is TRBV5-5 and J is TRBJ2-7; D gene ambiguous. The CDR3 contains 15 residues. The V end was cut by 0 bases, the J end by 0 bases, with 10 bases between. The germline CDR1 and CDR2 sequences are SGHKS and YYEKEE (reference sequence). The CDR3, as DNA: TGTGCCAGCAGCTTGGGGAGAAGCAGCTCCTACGAGCAGTACTTC. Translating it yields CASSLGRSSSYEQYF.

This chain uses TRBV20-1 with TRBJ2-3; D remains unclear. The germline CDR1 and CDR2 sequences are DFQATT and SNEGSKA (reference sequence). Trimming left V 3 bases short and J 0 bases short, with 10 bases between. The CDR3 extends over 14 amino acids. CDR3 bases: TGCAGTGCTAGTGAAATGACTAGCACAGATACGCAGTATTTT. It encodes CSASEMTSTDTQYF.

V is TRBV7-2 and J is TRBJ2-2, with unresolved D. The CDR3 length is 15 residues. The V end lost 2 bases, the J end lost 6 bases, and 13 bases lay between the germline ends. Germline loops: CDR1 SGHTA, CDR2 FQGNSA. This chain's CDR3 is CASSLNKVLAGELFF. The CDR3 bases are TGTGCCAGCAGCTTAAATAAAGTTCTAGCCGGGGAGCTGTTTTTT.

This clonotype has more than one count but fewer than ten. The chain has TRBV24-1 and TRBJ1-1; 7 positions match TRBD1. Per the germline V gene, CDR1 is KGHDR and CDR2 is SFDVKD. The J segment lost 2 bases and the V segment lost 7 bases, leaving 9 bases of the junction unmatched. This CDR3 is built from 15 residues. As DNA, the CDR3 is TGTGCCACCAGCCCGACAGGGTTGGGTAACACTGAAGCTTTCTTT. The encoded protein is CATSPTGLGNTEAFF.

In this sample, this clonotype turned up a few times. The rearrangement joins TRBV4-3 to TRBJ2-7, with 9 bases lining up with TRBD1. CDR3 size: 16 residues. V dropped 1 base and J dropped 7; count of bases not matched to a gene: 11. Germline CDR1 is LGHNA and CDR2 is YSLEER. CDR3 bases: TGCGCCAGCAGCCAAGTTGCGGGACAGGGAATTTTAGAGCAGTACTTC. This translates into CASSQVAGQGILEQYF.

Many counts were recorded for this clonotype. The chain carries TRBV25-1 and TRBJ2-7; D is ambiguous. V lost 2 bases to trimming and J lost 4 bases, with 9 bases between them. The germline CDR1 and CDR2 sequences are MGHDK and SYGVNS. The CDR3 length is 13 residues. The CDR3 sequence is CASSETYGYEQYF. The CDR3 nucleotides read TGTGCCAGCAGTGAAACTTACGGGTACGAGCAGTACTTC.

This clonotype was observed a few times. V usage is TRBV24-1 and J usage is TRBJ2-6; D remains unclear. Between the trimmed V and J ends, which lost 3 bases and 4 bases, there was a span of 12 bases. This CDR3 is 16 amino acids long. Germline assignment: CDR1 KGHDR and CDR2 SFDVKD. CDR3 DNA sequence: TGTGCCACCAGTGATCCCCAGGTTTTCGGGGCCAACGTCCTGACTTTC. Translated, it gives CATSDPQVFGANVLTF.

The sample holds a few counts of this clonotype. This chain's CDR3 is CASSLEGSQGNQPQHF. CDR3 DNA: TGCGCCAGCAGCTTGGAGGGGTCACAGGGGAATCAGCCCCAGCATTTT. The chain uses TRBV5-1 and TRBJ1-5; 7 nucleotides agree with TRBD1. After removal of 0 bases from V and 4 bases from J, the junction contained 7 bases not matched to a gene. Germline V lookup: CDR1 SGHRS, CDR2 YFSETQ. The CDR3 runs to 16 residues.

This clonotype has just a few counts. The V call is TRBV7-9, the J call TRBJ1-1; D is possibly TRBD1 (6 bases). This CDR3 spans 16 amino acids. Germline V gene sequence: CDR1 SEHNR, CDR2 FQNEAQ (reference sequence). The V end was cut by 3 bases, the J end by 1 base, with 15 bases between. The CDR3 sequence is CASSLGHGTPNTEAFF. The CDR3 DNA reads TGTGCCAGCAGCTTGGGCCACGGGACACCGAACACTGAAGCTTTCTTT.

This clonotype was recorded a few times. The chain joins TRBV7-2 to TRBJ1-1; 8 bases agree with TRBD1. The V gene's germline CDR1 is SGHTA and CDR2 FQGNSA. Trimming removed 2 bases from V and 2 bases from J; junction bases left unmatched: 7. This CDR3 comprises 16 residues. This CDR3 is CASSLSGGGKNTEAFF. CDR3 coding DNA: TGTGCCAGCAGCTTATCAGGGGGCGGGAAAAACACTGAAGCTTTCTTT.

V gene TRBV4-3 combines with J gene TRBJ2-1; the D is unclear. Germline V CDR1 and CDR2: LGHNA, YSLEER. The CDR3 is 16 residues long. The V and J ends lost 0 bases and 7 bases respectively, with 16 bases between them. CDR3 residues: CASSQDLAVGVNEQFF. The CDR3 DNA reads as TGCGCCAGCAGCCAAGATCTGGCGGTGGGTGTGAATGAGCAGTTCTTC.

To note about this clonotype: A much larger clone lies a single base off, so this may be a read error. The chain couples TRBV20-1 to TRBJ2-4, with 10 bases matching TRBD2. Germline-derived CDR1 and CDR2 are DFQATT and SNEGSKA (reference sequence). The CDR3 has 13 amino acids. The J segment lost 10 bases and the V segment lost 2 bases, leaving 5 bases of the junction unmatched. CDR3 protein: CSARPGLASIQYF. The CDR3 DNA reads TGCAGTGCTAGACCGGGACTAGCGTCAATTCAGTACTTC.

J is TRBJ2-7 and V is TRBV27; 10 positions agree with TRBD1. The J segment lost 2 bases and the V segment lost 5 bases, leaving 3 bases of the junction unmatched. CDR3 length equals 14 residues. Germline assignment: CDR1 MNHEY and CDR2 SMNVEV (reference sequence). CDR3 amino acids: CASSETGGAYEQYF. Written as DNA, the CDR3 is TGTGCCAGCAGTGAGACAGGGGGCGCCTACGAGCAGTACTTC.

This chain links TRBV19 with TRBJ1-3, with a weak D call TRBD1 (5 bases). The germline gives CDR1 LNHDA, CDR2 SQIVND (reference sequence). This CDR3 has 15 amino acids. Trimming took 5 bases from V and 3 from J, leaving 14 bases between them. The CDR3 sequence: CASSLTTVFGNTIYF. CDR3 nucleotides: TGTGCCAGTAGTCTAACGACAGTTTTTGGAAACACCATATATTTT.

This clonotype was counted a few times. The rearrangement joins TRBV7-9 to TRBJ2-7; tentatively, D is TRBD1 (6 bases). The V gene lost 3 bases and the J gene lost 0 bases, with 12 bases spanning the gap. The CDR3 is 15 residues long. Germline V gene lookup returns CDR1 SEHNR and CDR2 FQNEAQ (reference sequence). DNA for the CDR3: TGTGCCAGCAGCTTCGGACAGCCAAACTCCTACGAGCAGTACTTC. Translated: CASSFGQPNSYEQYF.

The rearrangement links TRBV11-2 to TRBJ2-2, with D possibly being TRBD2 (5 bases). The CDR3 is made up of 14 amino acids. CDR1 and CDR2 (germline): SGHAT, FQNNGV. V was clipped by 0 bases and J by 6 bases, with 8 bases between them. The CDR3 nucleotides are TGTGCCAGCAGCTTAGATCGGGATCCCGGGGAGCTGTTTTTT. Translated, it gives CASSLDRDPGELFF.

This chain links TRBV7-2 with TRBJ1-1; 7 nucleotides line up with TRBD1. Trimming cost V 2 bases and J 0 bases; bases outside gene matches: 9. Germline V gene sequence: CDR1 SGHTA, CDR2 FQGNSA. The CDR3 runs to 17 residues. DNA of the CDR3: TGTGCCAGCAGCTTAAGTGGCCAAAGGGGGCTGAACACTGAAGCTTTCTTT. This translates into CASSLSGQRGLNTEAFF. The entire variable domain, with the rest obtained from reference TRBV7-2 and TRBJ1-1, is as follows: GAGVSQSPSNKVTEKGKDVELRCDPISGHTALYWYRQSLGQGLEFLIYFQGNSAPDKSGLPSDRFSAERTGGSVSTLTIQRTQQEDSAVYLCASSLSGQRGLNTEAFFGQGTRLTVV.

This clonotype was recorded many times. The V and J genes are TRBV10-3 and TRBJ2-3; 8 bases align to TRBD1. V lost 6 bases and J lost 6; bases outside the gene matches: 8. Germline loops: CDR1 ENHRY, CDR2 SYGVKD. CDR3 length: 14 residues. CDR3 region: CAISRDRPPDTQYF. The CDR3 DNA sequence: TGTGCCATCAGCCGGGACAGGCCACCCGATACGCAGTATTTT.

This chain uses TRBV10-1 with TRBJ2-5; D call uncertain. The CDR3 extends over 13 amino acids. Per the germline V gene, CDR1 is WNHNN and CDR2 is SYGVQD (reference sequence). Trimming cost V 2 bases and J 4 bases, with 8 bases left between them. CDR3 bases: TGCGCCAGCAGTGAGAACATCGTAGAGACCCAGTACTTC. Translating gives CASSENIVETQYF.